The clone carrying this T cell receptor (beta chain) was seen only a few times. Its antigen is unknown. The record originates from a study of regulatory T cells in long-lasting Graves disease. Background on the study: The criterion for persistent Graves' disease was over 5 years of antithyroid drugs with positive TSH receptor antibodies.

Broader study findings: Gene preferences differed: TRBV28, TRBJ1-2, TRBJ2-5 in persistent cases.

Trimming cost V 6 bases and J 2 bases; bases outside gene matches: 10. Germline V lookup: CDR1 SNHLY, CDR2 FYNNEI. The CDR3 covers 15 residues. Time point in this sample: persistent/refractory GD, antithyroid drugs over 5 years with positive TRAb. From RNA extracted from PBMCs, the TCR library was made. Researchers made TCR beta libraries by using iRepertoire HTBI primers and running Arm-PCR on CDR3 regions. TCRdb reanalysed the multiplex PCR reads using MiXCR and keeps one entry per CDR3 protein. The sample holds fewer than 600,000 distinct CDR3 sequences, around a fifth seen once. Sequenced material: peripheral blood mononuclear cells (PBMCs), taken when the disease was refractory, from a patient treated with antithyroid drugs. The chain recombines TRBV2 with TRBJ2-7, with TRBD2 identical over 7 bases. This clonotype was obtained from a female donor with Graves disease. The CDR3 here is CASRGGDVAAYEQYF. As DNA, the CDR3 is TGTGCCAGCAGGGGGGGGGACGTGGCGGCCTACGAGCAGTACTTC.